Following are 17 T cell receptor beta chains from one sample sequenced in a study of blood T cell repertoires in COVID-19. This table comes from immunoSEQ multiplex PCR, and its TCRdb copy is limited to in-frame clones, with some not included. The data hold about 54,000 clones, with approximately 80% observed a single time. The sequenced sample consisted of peripheral blood. Every receptor here comes from a woman in her sixties or seventies with acute or convalescent COVID-19.

The rearrangement links TRBV7-8 to TRBJ1-2; D possibly corresponds to TRBD1 (5 bases). The CDR3 covers 14 residues. The ends were cut back, 6 bases at V and 0 bases at J, with 11 bases in the middle. CDR1 SGHVS and CDR2 FQNEAQ come from the germline V gene. The CDR3 region has the DNA TGTGCCAGCAGGGAGGGGACGGCTAACTATGGCTACACCTTC. This sequence encodes CASREGTANYGYTF.

This clone appeared a single time. This chain connects TRBV6-5 to TRBJ2-2; 9 positions agree with TRBD2. V was pared by 6 bases and J by 16 bases, with 6 bases of the junction left unmatched. The CDR3 totals 11 residues. CDR1 and CDR2 from the germline V gene are MNHEY and SVGAGI. This CDR3 is CASSRTSEPFF. CDR3 DNA: TGTGCCAGCAGCCGGACTAGCGAACCGTTTTTT.

This chain joins TRBV5-1 and TRBJ1-6; TRBD1 matches 9 bases. Germline CDR1 is SGHRS and CDR2 is YFSETQ. The ends lost 0 bases at V and 7 bases at J; junction bases unmatched: 5. The CDR3 covers 16 residues. The CDR3 here is CASSLGTGVDNSPLHF. In DNA, the CDR3 is TGCGCCAGCAGCTTGGGGACAGGGGTTGACAATTCACCCCTCCACTTT.

A single count supports this clone. The chain links TRBV7-9 to TRBJ1-2; 8 bases agree with TRBD1. Trimming at V came to 5 bases and at J to 2 bases, leaving 7 bases not matched to a gene. The CDR3 covers 15 residues. Per germline, CDR1 SEHNR and CDR2 FQNEAQ (reference sequence). In DNA form, the CDR3 reads TGTGCCAGCAGCCCAAGGACAGGGATAAACTATGGCTACACCTTC. Translation: CASSPRTGINYGYTF.

The chain links TRBV21-1 to TRBJ2-5; no DNA check was done on the table's D call, TRBD1. TRBV21-1 is marked as a pseudogene. This CDR3 comprises 11 residues. The CDR3 protein is CASSKVKTQYF. The CDR3 DNA follows: TGTGCCAGCAGCAAAGTCAAGACCCAGTACTTC.

The chain uses TRBV3-1 (or the pseudogene TRBV3-2) and TRBJ2-7, with D perhaps TRBD2 (6 bases). This CDR3 is 15 amino acids long. Germline CDR1 reads LGHDT; CDR2 reads YNNKEL (reference sequence). The ends were cut back, 0 bases at V and 3 bases at J, with 12 bases in the middle. CDR3 residues: CASSQDGGSFYEQYF. Here the CDR3 DNA reads TGTGCCAGCAGCCAAGATGGAGGGTCTTTCTACGAGCAGTACTTC.

The chain links TRBV19 to TRBJ2-2, with a weak D call TRBD1 (6 bases). This CDR3 is built from 15 residues. The germline V gene encodes CDR1 LNHDA and CDR2 SQIVND (reference sequence). V lost 5 bases, J lost 6 bases, and 16 bases lay in between. The CDR3 DNA sequence: TGTGCCAGTAGTTCCGGACAGAGAGGTGCCGGGGAGCTGTTTTTT. Translation gives CASSSGQRGAGELFF. Variable domain in full (rest from reference TRBV19 and TRBJ2-2): DGGITQSPKYLFRKEGQNVTLSCEQNLNHDAMYWYRQDPGQGLRLIYYSQIVNDFQKGDIAEGYSVSREKKESFPLTVTSAQKNPTAFYLCASSSGQRGAGELFFGEGSRLTVL.

This clone was observed a handful of times. The rearrangement joins TRBV29-1 to TRBJ1-3; D is undetermined. Germline V gene sequence: CDR1 SQVTM, CDR2 ANQGSEA. With 0 bases removed from V and 5 bases from J, the gap between germline ends came to 8 bases. CDR3 length: 13 residues. CDR3 region: CSVEDGQRNTIYF. The DNA of the CDR3 is TGCAGCGTTGAAGACGGTCAAAGAAACACCATATATTTT.

The CDR3 DNA sequence: TGTGCCAGTACCAAGGGGGCGAGGAACACCGGGGAGCTGTTTTTT. It codes for CASTKGARNTGELFF. The chain is built from TRBV19 and TRBJ2-2; TRBD1 agrees at 7 bases. Germline V gene sequence: CDR1 LNHDA, CDR2 SQIVND (reference sequence). Trimming removed 7 bases from V and 1 base from J; junction bases left unmatched: 6. The CDR3 totals 15 residues.

The chain uses TRBV5-1 and TRBJ2-1; 9 bases map to TRBD2. Losses at the gene ends were 4 bases for V and 7 bases for J; bases not matched to a gene: 12. This CDR3 has 16 amino acids. The V gene's germline CDR1 is SGHRS and CDR2 YFSETQ. CDR3 protein: CASSPWREGPSNEQFF. Here the CDR3 DNA reads TGCGCCAGCAGCCCTTGGCGGGAGGGCCCATCGAATGAGCAGTTCTTC. Looking up the rest from reference TRBV5-1 and TRBJ2-1 gives the full variable domain: KAGVTQTPRYLIKTRGQQVTLSCSPISGHRSVSWYQQTPGQGLQFLFEYFSETQRNKGNFPGRFSGRQFSNSRSEMNVSTLELGDSALYLCASSPWREGPSNEQFFGPGTRLTVL.

V and J are TRBV6-5 and TRBJ1-1; D is perhaps TRBD1 (6 bases). The CDR3 is 15 amino acids. Trimming removed 2 bases at V and 6 bases at J, with 16 bases between. The germline CDR1 and CDR2 sequences are MNHEY and SVGAGI. As DNA, the CDR3 is TGTGCCAGCAGTTACGAACAGGGTTGGAAGGCTGAAGCTTTCTTT. Amino acid sequence: CASSYEQGWKAEAFF.

The chain has TRBV28 and TRBJ2-1, with 10 positions matching TRBD2. The CDR3 has 15 residues. Germline V gene sequence: CDR1 MDHEN, CDR2 SYDVKM. Germline trimming cut 7 bases from V and 7 bases from J; bases unmatched to any gene: 10. This chain's CDR3 is CASTSELAGVNEQFF. In DNA, the CDR3 is TGTGCCAGCACCTCAGAGCTAGCGGGAGTGAATGAGCAGTTCTTC.

The rearrangement links TRBV5-4 to TRBJ2-2; the D gene is possibly TRBD1 (6 bases). This CDR3 contains 16 residues. Trimming cost V 7 bases and J 4 bases, with 20 bases left between them. Germline loops: CDR1 SGHNT, CDR2 YYREEE (reference sequence). The CDR3 DNA follows: TGTGCCAGCGGGAAGGACAGCGCCGCGGGCACCGGGGAGCTGTTTTTT. Encoded protein: CASGKDSAAGTGELFF.

V is TRBV27 and J is TRBJ2-2; 11 bases are a match to TRBD2. Germline V gives CDR1 MNHEY, CDR2 SMNVEV (reference sequence). CDR3 size: 18 residues. V shed 2 bases and J 5 bases; nucleotides not matched to a gene: 10. CDR3 bases: TGTGCCAGCAGTTTAAGGCTAGCGGGGGGCCGGGGAACCGGGGAGCTGTTTTTT. Protein sequence: CASSLRLAGGRGTGELFF.

The chain has TRBV24-1 and TRBJ2-5; weak D call: TRBD2 (5 bases). The CDR3 length is 15 residues. Between the trimmed V and J ends, which lost 5 bases and 3 bases, there was a span of 15 bases. Germline-derived CDR1 and CDR2 are KGHDR and SFDVKD. The CDR3 nucleotides read TGTGCCACCAGTGCCTTAGGAGGTCTTGAAGAGACCCAGTACTTC. Amino acid sequence: CATSALGGLEETQYF.

The rearrangement uses TRBV11-2 and TRBJ2-1, with 11 bases fitting TRBD2. J gave up 3 bases and V 6 bases, and 4 bases lay outside the gene matches. The CDR3 runs 15 residues. The germline V gene encodes CDR1 SGHAT and CDR2 FQNNGV. The CDR3 loop reads CASSPGLAVYNEQFF. CDR3 bases: TGTGCCAGCAGTCCGGGACTAGCGGTCTACAATGAGCAGTTCTTC.

The genes are TRBV3-1 (or the pseudogene TRBV3-2) and TRBJ1-4; D might be TRBD1 (6 bases). The V gene's germline CDR1 is LGHDT and CDR2 YNNKEL (reference sequence). CDR3 size: 12 residues. V dropped 6 bases and J dropped 8 bases, with 10 bases sitting between them. The CDR3 bases are TGTGCCAGCAGGTTCCAGGGGGAAAAACTGTTTTTT. It is translated as CASRFQGEKLFF.